This entry features one TCR beta chain sequence. Its target is unknown. The missing CDR3 end, 3 residues past where the read stops, is filled in from the germline J gene. The data were taken from a study of T cells in women clearing cervical HPV infection. The wider study: Blood came at first lesion visit for cases, post-clearance for controls.

General study findings and limits: Timing of associations relative to infection is unclear; T-cell subsets were not isolated.

This CDR3 is built from 16 residues. Germline-derived CDR1 and CDR2 are SGHRS and YFSETQ. V was clipped by 0 bases and J by 2 bases; unmatched bases: 5. Profiling relied on immunoSEQ multiplex PCR, and the TCRdb table lists in-frame clones only, not all of them. This table lists 45,000 to 55,000 clones. Sequenced sample: blood buffy coat. The sequence was collected from a woman between 18 and 75 years old with a cervical HPV16 infection that either progressed to CIN3+ or cleared (not recorded which). The chain links TRBV5-1 to TRBJ2-3; 8 nucleotides align to TRBD1. CDR3 in amino acids: CASSLAPQGATDTQYF. The sequenced part of the CDR3 DNA is TGCGCCAGCAGCTTGGCCCCGCAGGGGGCCACAGATACG.